These T cell receptor beta chains were read from a single sample in a study of T-cell memory formation after mild COVID-19. TCRdb fed the 5' RACE reads into MiXCR, producing one record per CDR3 protein. The sample lists 350,000 to 500,000 distinct CDR3 sequences; about a sixth were seen once. The specimen sequenced was PBMCs or a T cell subset sorted from them (not recorded which). The receptor source for this set is a man in his late teens or twenties who had mild COVID-19 (a few samples of this study predate the infection). Cell type and time point are not known. Each CDR3 is given without its conserved first and last residue. The D gene is left open where the match is weak.

NA	TRBJ1-2	TRBV9	ASTGAGPNYGYT
TRBD1	TRBJ2-1	TRBV7-2	ASSLGLPGQYNEQL
TRBD1	TRBJ2-4	TRBV20-1	SATGGPGDIQY
NA	TRBJ2-3	TRBV5-1	ASSLEGWDSTDTQY
NA	TRBJ2-3	TRBV4-3	ASSQDREGLPTDTQY
TRBD1	TRBJ2-3	TRBV28	ASRQGGTDTQY
TRBD1	TRBJ1-1	TRBV7-2	ATSYSGTDNTEAF
TRBD1	TRBJ2-1	TRBV5-1	ASSQDRVYNEQF
NA	TRBJ1-1	TRBV6-6	ASSYSSSGNAEAF
NA	TRBJ2-3	TRBV5-1	ASSFERDTQY
TRBD2	TRBJ2-5	TRBV2	ASLQRGQETQY
NA	TRBJ1-6	TRBV3-1	ASSRIQDQNSPLH
NA	TRBJ2-5	TRBV5-1	ASSLNRVQETQY
NA	TRBJ2-4	TRBV27	ASSPAGVNIQY
TRBD2	TRBJ2-3	TRBV7-3	ASSLNPAGGPDTQY
NA	TRBJ1-3	TRBV7-2	ASSSRDTGSGNTIY
NA	TRBJ2-3	TRBV29-1	SVDVGFGDTQY
TRBD1	TRBJ2-3	TRBV19	ASRRTGGAPDTQY
TRBD1	TRBJ1-4	TRBV6-5	ASSYGTGASDATNEKLF
NA	TRBJ2-1	TRBV10-3	AISDRTVSSYNEQF
NA	TRBJ2-3	TRBV7-3	ASSLWGRGDTQY
TRBD1	TRBJ2-2	TRBV20-1	SAAPAGGNGELF
NA	TRBJ1-4	TRBV2	ASRSSGNEKLF
TRBD1	TRBJ1-5	TRBV12-3/TRBV12-4	ASSLTGGQGNQPQH
TRBD2	TRBJ2-1	TRBV29-1	SVQRGGLNEQF
NA	TRBJ1-2	TRBV4-3	ASSQGSLGVYGYT
NA	TRBJ2-5	TRBV7-2	ASSFLRQSTGQETQY
NA	TRBJ1-5	TRBV10-2	ASSVTPGSNQPQH